This entry is about one T cell receptor (beta chain). Antigen unknown. These data come from a study of cytomegalovirus exposure and HLA in healthy donors. CDR1 is MNHEY and CDR2 is SMNVEV in the germline V gene (reference sequence). The CDR3 is 18 amino acids. V was cut by 5 bases and J by 1 base, with 22 bases left in between. Use of 60 Vbeta and 13 Jbeta primers characterized the PCR. TCRdb's copy holds only in-frame clones and misses some; the assay was immunoSEQ multiplex PCR. The sample holds 110,000 to 150,000 clones, around 84% seen once. Study-wide results and caveats: According to the study, 150 to 200 TCR beta chains were cytomegalovirus-associated.

The receptor's source is a boy between 2 and 10 years old in good health and CMV-seronegative. This chain connects TRBV27 to TRBJ2-3, with TRBD1 as a possible D gene (6 bases). The sequenced sample was PBMCs. CDR3 sequence: CASSPLTGSFRGTDTQYF. CDR3 bases: TGTGCCAGCAGTCCCTTAACAGGGTCTTTCCGCGGCACAGATACGCAGTATTTT.